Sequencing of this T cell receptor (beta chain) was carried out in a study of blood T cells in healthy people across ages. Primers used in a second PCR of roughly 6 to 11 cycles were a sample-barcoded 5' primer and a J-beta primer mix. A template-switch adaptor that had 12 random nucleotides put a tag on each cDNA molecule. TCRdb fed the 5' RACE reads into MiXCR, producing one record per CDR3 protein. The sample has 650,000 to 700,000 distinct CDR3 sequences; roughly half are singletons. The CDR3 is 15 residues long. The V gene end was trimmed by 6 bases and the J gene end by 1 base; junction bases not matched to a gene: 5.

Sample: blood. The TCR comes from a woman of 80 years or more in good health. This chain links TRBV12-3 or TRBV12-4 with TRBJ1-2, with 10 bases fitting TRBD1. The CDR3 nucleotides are TGTGCCAGCAGACGACAGGGGGCGGGTAACTATGGCTACACCTTC. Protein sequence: CASRRQGAGNYGYTF.